This T cell receptor beta chain was identified during a study of blood T cell repertoires in COVID-19. Background on the study: The analysed material was cDNA or gDNA that came from T cells, B-cell-depleted T cells, or PBMCs.

The CDR3 is 16 amino acids. The junction had 3 bases not matched to a gene; V was cut back by 0 bases and J by 2 bases. Per the germline V gene, CDR1 is SGHVS and CDR2 is FQNEAQ. Clones were sequenced by immunoSEQ multiplex PCR, and TCRdb holds only the in-frame ones, with some missing. The profile shows about 190,000 clones, roughly 89% of them singletons. Those who participated ranged in age from about 18 to 89 years and resided in under 25 US areas. Cohort placement rested on clinical history that participants reported themselves. What was sequenced was PBMCs or T cells enriched from blood (not recorded which). V gene TRBV7-8 combines with J gene TRBJ1-3; TRBD1 agrees at 8 bases. This clonotype originated in a woman in her twenties or thirties who had been exposed to COVID-19. CDR3 sequence (DNA): TGTGCCAGCAGCTTAGCCAAACAGGGGGCTGGAAACACCATATATTTT. It translates to CASSLAKQGAGNTIYF.